Detailed here is one T cell receptor beta chain. Its antigen remains unidentified. The sample is drawn from a study of OX40 agonist ivuxolimab in advanced cancers. Findings of the study overall: Expanded peripheral T-cell antigen specificity went undetermined. Blood T cells, both CD4+ and CD8+, expanded clonally by week 6 at 0.1 to 3.0 mg/kg. Low normalized T-cell clonal expansion was also seen in some nonresponders. Among T cells, CD8+ cells averaged more expanded clones than CD4+ cells.

This CDR3 comprises 14 residues. Germline CDR1 is LNHDA and CDR2 is SQIVND (reference sequence). The V and J ends lost 5 bases and 5 bases, in that order; junction bases with no gene match: 7. The table came from immunoSEQ multiplex PCR; TCRdb's copy has only in-frame clones and leaves some out. The table has roughly 40,000 clones, around 84% seen once. Specimen: CD4+ or CD8+ T cells sorted from blood, collected in a trial of the OX40 agonist ivuxolimab. The sequence derives from an adult with an advanced solid tumor such as melanoma, head and neck, liver or kidney cancer. The chain is built from TRBV19 and TRBJ2-7; 9 nucleotides match TRBD1. In DNA, the CDR3 is TGTGCCAGTAGTTTCCGGACAGGGGTTCACGAGCAGTACTTC. This encodes CASSFRTGVHEQYF.